The rows below give T cell receptor beta chains drawn from one sample of a study of ipilimumab plus nivolumab after autologous stem cell transplantation. Generated by immunoSEQ multiplex PCR, the TCRdb table keeps only in-frame clones and is missing some. The repertoire holds around 16,000 clones, roughly four fifths seen once, with approximately 20% in the top ten. The sequences come from PBMCs, collected in a trial of ipilimumab plus nivolumab as post-transplant consolidation. Receptor source: a male donor with diffuse large B-cell lymphoma. CDR3s include the opening cysteine and the closing phenylalanine or tryptophan. D genes are given only for firm matches. A row's size may be missing; if present it is once, few, many or a size class.

>TRBJ2-7|TRBV7-9|NA|NA
TGTGCCAGCAGCTTCAGGCAGGGTCCCTACGAGCAGTACTTC
CASSFRQGPYEQYF
>TRBJ1-4|TRBV5-6|NA|NA
TGTGCCAGCAGCTTGTTACAGCAGGGGGAAAAACTGTTTTTT
CASSLLQQGEKLFF
>TRBJ2-1|TRBV4-1|TRBD2|NA
TGCGCCAGCAGCCAAGATAAGCGGGAGTGGAATGAGCAGTTCTTC
CASSQDKREWNEQFF
>TRBJ1-1|TRBV21-1|NA|NA
TGTGCCAGCACCCAAAGAGGGGACAGGGGGTATAGCACTGAAGCTTTCTTT
CASTQRGDRGYSTEAFF
>TRBJ1-1|TRBV19|NA|NA
TGTGCCAGTATTCCTCCCGGGGCTCCGAACGCTTTCTTT
CASIPPGAPNAFF
>TRBJ2-1|TRBV5-8|NA|once
TGTGCCAGCAGCCCCCGGACCAGCCGGCAGTTCTTC
CASSPRTSRQFF
>TRBJ2-7|TRBV18|NA|NA
TGTGCCAGCTCACCAACGAGCGACCCGGGGGAGCAGTACTTC
CASSPTSDPGEQYF
>TRBJ1-1|TRBV6-5|NA|NA
TGTGCCAGCAGTTACTCTAAGGGAGCTAACACTGAAGCTTTCTTT
CASSYSKGANTEAFF
>TRBJ2-2|TRBV5-1|TRBD2|NA
TGCGCCAGCAGCGCTACTAGCGGGAGTGTGGCCGGGGAGCTGTTTTTT
CASSATSGSVAGELFF
>TRBJ2-1|TRBV10-1|TRBD2|NA
TGCGCCACCTCGTCAGCTAGCGGGAGTCATGAGCAGTTCTTC
CATSSASGSHEQFF
>TRBJ2-4|TRBV4-3|NA|NA
TGCGCCAGCAGCCATTCGATTCAAGACTTAGCCAAAAACATTCAGTACTTC
CASSHSIQDLAKNIQYF
>TRBJ1-1|TRBV7-9|NA|once
TGTGCCAGCAGCGCCGGGGGTACCGGGAACACTGAAGCTTTCTTT
CASSAGGTGNTEAFF
>TRBJ1-3|TRBV9|NA|NA
TGTGCCAGCAGCGTAAGCTCTGGAAACACCATATATTTT
CASSVSSGNTIYF
>TRBJ1-1|TRBV18|NA|NA
TGTGCCAGCTCACCGCTGGGGGGACACAACCTATGGGGGTACACTGAAGCTTTCTTT
CASSPLGGHNLWGYTEAFF
>TRBJ2-7|TRBV5-5|NA|NA
TGTGCCAGCAGTCACGACGGTTACGAGCAGTACTTC
CASSHDGYEQYF
>TRBJ2-3|TRBV5-1|TRBD2|NA
TGCGCCAGCAGCTTGGGAGGGGCTAGCGGGAGCACAGATACGCAGTATTTT
CASSLGGASGSTDTQYF
>TRBJ2-1|TRBV5-4|NA|NA
TGTGCCAGCAGCCTGTCTGAGTACAATGAGCAGTTCTTC
CASSLSEYNEQFF
>TRBJ2-2|TRBV6-1|NA|few
TGTGCCAGCACCGGGACCGGGGAGCTGTTTTTT
CASTGTGELFF
>TRBJ1-1|TRBV5-4|NA|once
TGTGCCAGCAGCTTGGTTTCGCGGGATTATACTGAAGCTTTCTTT
CASSLVSRDYTEAFF
>TRBJ1-2|TRBV29-1|NA|NA
TGCAGCGCCGTCGGACTTTCTGGCTACACCTTC
CSAVGLSGYTF
>TRBJ2-3|TRBV7-3|NA|NA
TGTGCCAGCAGCTTAACGCGGCGGACCACAGATACGCAGTATTTT
CASSLTRRTTDTQYF
>TRBJ1-5|TRBV7-3|NA|NA
TGTGCCAGCAGCTTAGGTGTGAATCAGCCCCAGCATTTT
CASSLGVNQPQHF
>TRBJ2-7|TRBV27|TRBD1|NA
TGTGCCAGCAGGGCCCGGGACAGGGGTCGGGAGCAGTACTTC
CASRARDRGREQYF
>TRBJ2-7|TRBV27|TRBD2|NA
TGTGCCAGCAGTTTCGGACTAGCGGGAGGGCCCGGGAGCGAGCAGTACTTC
CASSFGLAGGPGSEQYF
>TRBJ1-2|TRBV18|NA|NA
TGTGCCAGCTCACCACCTTCCGGGGATGGCTACACCTTC
CASSPPSGDGYTF
>TRBJ1-3|TRBV5-4|TRBD1|NA
TGTGCCAGCAGCCCGCGACAGGGGGCAGGTGGAAACACCATATATTTT
CASSPRQGAGGNTIYF
>TRBJ2-3|TRBV14|NA|once
TGTGCCAGCAGCCGAGAAGGAGTTCTCACAGATACGCAGTATTTT
CASSREGVLTDTQYF
>TRBJ1-1|TRBV7-2|TRBD1|NA
TGTGCCAGCAGCTTAAGGACAGGGGGTACTGAAGCTTTCTTT
CASSLRTGGTEAFF
>TRBJ2-7|TRBV28|NA|NA
TGTGCCATTAGTCGGGAGTTCCTCTACGAGCAGTACTTC
CAISREFLYEQYF
>TRBJ2-2|TRBV5-1|TRBD1|NA
TGCGCCAGCAGCCTGACAGGGAAGAACACCGGGGAGCTGTTTTTT
CASSLTGKNTGELFF
>TRBJ1-2|TRBV19|TRBD1|NA
TGTGCCAGTAGTGGACAGGTAGCTAACTATGGCTACACCTTC
CASSGQVANYGYTF
>TRBJ1-6|TRBV9|NA|NA
TGTGCCAGCAGCGTAGTTTCAGGTGGAAATTCACCCCTCCACTTT
CASSVVSGGNSPLHF
>TRBJ2-5|TRBV19|TRBD2|NA
TGTGCCAGTAGTATCCGGGGGGGGCAAGAGACCCAGTACTTC
CASSIRGGQETQYF